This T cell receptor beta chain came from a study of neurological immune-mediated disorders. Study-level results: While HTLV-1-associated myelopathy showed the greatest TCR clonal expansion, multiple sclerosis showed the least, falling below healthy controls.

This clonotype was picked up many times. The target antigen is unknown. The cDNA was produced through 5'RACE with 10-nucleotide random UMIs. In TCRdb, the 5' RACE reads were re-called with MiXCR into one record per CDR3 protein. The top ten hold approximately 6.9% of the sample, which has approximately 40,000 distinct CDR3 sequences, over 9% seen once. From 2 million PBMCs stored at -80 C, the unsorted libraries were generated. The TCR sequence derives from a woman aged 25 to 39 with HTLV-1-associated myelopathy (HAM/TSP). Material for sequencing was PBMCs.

The CDR3 DNA follows: TGCGCCAGCAGCTTGGCAGGGAGAAACACTGAAGCTTTCTTT. Translation gives CASSLAGRNTEAFF. V usage is TRBV5-1 and J usage is TRBJ1-1, with D perhaps TRBD1 (5 bases). Germline CDR1 is SGHRS and CDR2 is YFSETQ. Trimming took 0 bases from V and 2 from J, leaving 8 bases between them. CDR3 size: 14 residues.